This T cell receptor beta chain was captured in a study of post-analysis software for immune sequencing data. Study-wide context: In terms of disease course, relapsing-remitting, secondary progressive and progressive-relapsing multiple sclerosis were included. Whole-study results and caveats: Under F measure analysis, samples from one preparation batch co-clustered strongly. Among multiple sclerosis patients, normalized Chao1 diversity was significantly below that of controls. A few TRBV segments occurring more often in patients than controls included TRBV5-6, TRBV5-1 and TRBV20-1.

cDNA libraries of TCR beta carried unique molecular identifiers. TCRdb analysed the PCR reads with MiXCR anew, one entry per CDR3 protein. The sample lists approximately 690,000 distinct CDR3 sequences; 59% were seen once. The CDR3 is made up of 11 amino acids. V trimming: 7 bases; J trimming: 5 bases; junction bases outside the gene matches: 1. To note about this clonotype: What it binds is not known.

The chain carries TRBV12-3 or TRBV12-4 and TRBJ2-5, with 7 bases matching TRBD2. The receptor's source is a girl aged 2 to 10 with multiple sclerosis. Source material: blood. CDR3 residues: CASMRGETQYF. The CDR3 DNA reads TGTGCCAGCATGCGGGGGGAGACCCAGTACTTC.